The clone carrying this TCR beta chain was detected many times. V lost 0 bases and J lost 6, with 12 bases in between. This CDR3 has 16 residues. The V gene's germline CDR1 is MNHEY and CDR2 SVGEGT. Preparation of the TCRbeta library was carried out with unique molecular identifiers. TCRdb passed the PCR reads through MiXCR, listing each CDR3 protein once. The sample holds around 600,000 distinct CDR3 sequences, roughly 10% seen once. The data were taken from a study of T-cell reconstitution after alpha-beta-depleted transplantation in children. This chain uses TRBV6-2 or TRBV6-3 with TRBJ2-6; perhaps TRBD1 as D (6 bases). Sequenced here: PBMCs from the stem cell graft donor, sampled from the stem cell graft. This TCR was recovered from a human donor who donated a stem cell graft to a child with acute myeloid leukemia. In DNA form, the CDR3 reads TGTGCCAGCAGTTACTCTGCGAGGGGGAAGGCCAACGTCCTGACTTTC. Translating it yields CASSYSARGKANVLTF.